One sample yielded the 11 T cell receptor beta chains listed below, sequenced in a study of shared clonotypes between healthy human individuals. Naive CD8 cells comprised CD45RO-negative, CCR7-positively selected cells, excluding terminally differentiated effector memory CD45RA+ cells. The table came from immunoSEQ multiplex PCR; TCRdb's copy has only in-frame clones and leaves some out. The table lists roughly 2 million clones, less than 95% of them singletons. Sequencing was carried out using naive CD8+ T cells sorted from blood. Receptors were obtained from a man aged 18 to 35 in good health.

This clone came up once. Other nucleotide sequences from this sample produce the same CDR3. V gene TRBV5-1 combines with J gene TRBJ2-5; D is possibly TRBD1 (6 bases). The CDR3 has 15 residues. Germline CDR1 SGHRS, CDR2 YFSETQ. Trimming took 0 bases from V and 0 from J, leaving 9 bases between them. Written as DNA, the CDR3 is TGCGCCAGCAGCTTGGCTCAGGGGTACCAAGAGACCCAGTACTTC. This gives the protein CASSLAQGYQETQYF.

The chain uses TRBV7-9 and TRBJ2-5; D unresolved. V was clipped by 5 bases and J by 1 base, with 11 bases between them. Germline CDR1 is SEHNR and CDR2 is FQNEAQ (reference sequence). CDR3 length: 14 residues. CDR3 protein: CASSPDASQETQYF. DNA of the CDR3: TGTGCCAGCAGCCCGGACGCCAGCCAAGAGACCCAGTACTTC.

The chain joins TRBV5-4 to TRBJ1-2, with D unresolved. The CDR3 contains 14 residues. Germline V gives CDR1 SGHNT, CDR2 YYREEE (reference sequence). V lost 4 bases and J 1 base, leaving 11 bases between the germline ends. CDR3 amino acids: CASSNDKYNYGYTF. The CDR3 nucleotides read TGTGCCAGCAGCAATGACAAATATAACTATGGCTACACCTTC.

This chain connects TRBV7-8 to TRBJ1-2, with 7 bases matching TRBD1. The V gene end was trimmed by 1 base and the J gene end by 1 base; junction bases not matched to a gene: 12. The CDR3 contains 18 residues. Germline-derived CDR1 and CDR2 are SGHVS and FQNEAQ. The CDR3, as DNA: TGTGCCAGCAGCTTAGGCTTGATTGGGACAGCCTTTAACTATGGCTACACCTTC. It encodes CASSLGLIGTAFNYGYTF.

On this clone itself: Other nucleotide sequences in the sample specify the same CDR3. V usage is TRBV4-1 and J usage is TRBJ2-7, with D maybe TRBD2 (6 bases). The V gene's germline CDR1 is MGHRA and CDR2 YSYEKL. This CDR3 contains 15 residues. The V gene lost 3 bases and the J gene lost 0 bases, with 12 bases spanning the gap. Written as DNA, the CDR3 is TGCGCCAGCAGCCAGGTGGTCGGGGGCTCCTACGAGCAGTACTTC. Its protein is CASSQVVGGSYEQYF.

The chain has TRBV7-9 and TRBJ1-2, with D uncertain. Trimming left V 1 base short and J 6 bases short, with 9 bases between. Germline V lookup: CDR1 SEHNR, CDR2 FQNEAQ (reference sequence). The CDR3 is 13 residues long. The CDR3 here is CASSLVSRDGYTF. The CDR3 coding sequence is TGTGCCAGCAGCTTAGTTAGTAGGGATGGCTACACCTTC.

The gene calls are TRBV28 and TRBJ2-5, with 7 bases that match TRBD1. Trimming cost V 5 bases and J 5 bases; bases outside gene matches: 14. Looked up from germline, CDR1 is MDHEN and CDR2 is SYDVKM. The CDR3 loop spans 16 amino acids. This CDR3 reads CASSLTPGQRWETQYF. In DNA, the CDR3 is TGTGCCAGCAGTCTAACGCCGGGACAGAGGTGGGAGACCCAGTACTTC.

The CDR3 nucleotides read TGTGCCAGCAGCTACAGGGGGCTTAAGACCTACGAGCAGTACTTC. Protein: CASSYRGLKTYEQYF. V gene TRBV28 combines with J gene TRBJ2-7, with 9 bases that match TRBD1. Looked up from germline, CDR1 is MDHEN and CDR2 is SYDVKM. The CDR3 loop spans 15 amino acids. V was pared by 6 bases and J by 2 bases, with 8 bases of the junction left unmatched.

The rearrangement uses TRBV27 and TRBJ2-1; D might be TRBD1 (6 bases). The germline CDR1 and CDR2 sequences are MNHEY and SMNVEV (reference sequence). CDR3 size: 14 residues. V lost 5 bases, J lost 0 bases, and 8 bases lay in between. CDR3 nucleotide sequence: TGTGCCAGCAGTCGGGACATCTCCTACAATGAGCAGTTCTTC. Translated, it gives CASSRDISYNEQFF.

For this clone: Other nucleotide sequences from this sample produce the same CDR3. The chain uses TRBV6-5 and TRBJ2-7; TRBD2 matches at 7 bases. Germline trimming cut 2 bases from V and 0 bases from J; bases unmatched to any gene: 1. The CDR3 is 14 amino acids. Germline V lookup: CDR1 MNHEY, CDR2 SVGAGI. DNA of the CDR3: TGTGCCAGCAGTTACCGCGGGGGCTCCTACGAGCAGTACTTC. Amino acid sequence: CASSYRGGSYEQYF.

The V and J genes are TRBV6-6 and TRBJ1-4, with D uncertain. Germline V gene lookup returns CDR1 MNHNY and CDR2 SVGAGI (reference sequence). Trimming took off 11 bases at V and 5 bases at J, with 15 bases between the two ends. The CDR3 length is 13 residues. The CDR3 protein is CASGRVVNEKLFF. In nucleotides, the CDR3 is TGTGCCTCAGGTCGGGTCGTGAATGAAAAACTGTTTTTT.